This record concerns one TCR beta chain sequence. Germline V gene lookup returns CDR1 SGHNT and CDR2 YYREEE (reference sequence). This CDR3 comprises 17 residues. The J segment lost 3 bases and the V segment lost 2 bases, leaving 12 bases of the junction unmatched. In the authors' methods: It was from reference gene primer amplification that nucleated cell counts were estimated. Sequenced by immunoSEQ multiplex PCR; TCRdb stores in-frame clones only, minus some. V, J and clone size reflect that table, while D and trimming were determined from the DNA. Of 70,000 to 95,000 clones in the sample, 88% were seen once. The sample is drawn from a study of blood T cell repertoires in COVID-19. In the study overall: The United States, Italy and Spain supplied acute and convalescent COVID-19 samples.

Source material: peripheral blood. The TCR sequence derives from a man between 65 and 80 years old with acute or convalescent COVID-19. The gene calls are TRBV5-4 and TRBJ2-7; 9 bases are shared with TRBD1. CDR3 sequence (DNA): TGTGCCAGCAGCTTTGCCGATTCCGGGACAGGGATCTACGAGCAGTACTTC. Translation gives CASSFADSGTGIYEQYF. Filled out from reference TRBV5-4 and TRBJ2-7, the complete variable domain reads ETGVTQSPTHLIKTRGQQVTLRCSSQSGHNTVSWYQQALGQGPQFIFQYYREEENGRGNFPPRFSGLQFPNYSSELNVNALELDDSALYLCASSFADSGTGIYEQYFGPGTRLTVT.